Reported below is one TCR beta chain. Measured with immunoSEQ multiplex PCR; TCRdb has only the in-frame clones, and not every one. The sample records roughly 240,000 clones, 70% to 90% being singletons. The sample belongs to a study of blood T cell repertoires in COVID-19. Study at large: The United States, Italy and Spain provided the acute and convalescent COVID-19 samples. PBMCs, B-cell-depleted T cells, or T cells were the source of the cDNA or gDNA that made up the material.

The CDR3 length is 15 residues. Material for sequencing was peripheral blood. V is TRBV12-2 and J is TRBJ1-3; TRBD1, the table's D call, lacks a check against the DNA. TRBV12-2 is classified as a pseudogene. This clonotype was obtained from a man younger than 30 with active or convalescent COVID-19. The CDR3 DNA follows: TGTGCAAGTCGCTTACCGACAGTCTCTGGAAACACCATATATTTT. Translated, it gives CASRLPTVSGNTIYF.